The 25 T cell receptor beta chains presented below share a single source sample, sequenced in a study of CD8 T cells in Susac syndrome. Random hexamers were used to reverse transcribe an amount of about 0.45 to 1 ug RNA. TCRdb re-derived calls from the immunoSEQ multiplex PCR reads in MiXCR, one entry per CDR3 protein. The top ten hold 0.13% to 0.15% of the sample, which has 90,000 to 150,000 distinct CDR3 sequences, around 90% seen once. Sequencing was performed on CD4+ T cells from PBMCs. All receptors come from a human donor in good health.

The chain is built from TRBV7-9 and TRBJ1-5; weak D call: TRBD1 (5 bases). V lost 3 bases and J 3 bases, leaving 9 bases between the germline ends. The CDR3 loop spans 14 amino acids. Germline loops: CDR1 SEHNR, CDR2 FQNEAQ (reference sequence). The CDR3 region has the DNA TGTGCCAGCAGCTTTGGGGGGGACAATCAGCCCCAGCATTTT. Its translation: CASSFGGDNQPQHF.

The chain combines TRBV9 with TRBJ1-2, with D perhaps TRBD1 (6 bases). This CDR3 spans 16 amino acids. CDR1 is SGDLS, CDR2 YYNGEE, per germline. Trimming took 2 bases from V and 4 from J, leaving 18 bases between them. In DNA, the CDR3 is TGTGCCAGCAGCGTTACCGGCGGGGGCGCTTCCTATGGCTACACCTTC. Amino acids: CASSVTGGGASYGYTF.

V and J are TRBV15 and TRBJ2-1, with D perhaps being TRBD1 or TRBD2 (5 bases each). CDR3 length: 14 residues. The V gene lost 8 bases and the J gene lost 8 bases, with 19 bases spanning the gap. The germline CDR1 and CDR2 sequences are LNHNV and YYDKDF (reference sequence). The CDR3 loop reads CATQGGTRRDEQFF. For the CDR3, the DNA is TGTGCCACCCAAGGTGGGACGCGTCGCGATGAGCAGTTCTTC.

V gene TRBV25-1 combines with J gene TRBJ2-1; TRBD2 matches at 7 bases. The V gene end was trimmed by 3 bases and the J gene end by 0 bases; junction bases not matched to a gene: 5. The CDR3 covers 16 residues. Germline CDR1 MGHDK, CDR2 SYGVNS. CDR3 in amino acids: CASSDPSGGSYNEQFF. CDR3 nucleotides: TGTGCCAGCAGTGATCCTAGCGGTGGCTCCTACAATGAGCAGTTCTTC.

This clonotype was counted a single time. V and J are TRBV19 and TRBJ2-7, with 7 positions matching TRBD1. Unmatched junction bases numbered 10, after V lost 5 bases and J lost 3 bases. Germline-derived CDR1 and CDR2 are LNHDA and SQIVND (reference sequence). CDR3 length equals 15 residues. DNA of the CDR3: TGTGCCAGTAGTGGGGCGACAGGGTATAACTACGAGCAGTACTTC. It specifies CASSGATGYNYEQYF.

In this sample, this clonotype turned up once. J is TRBJ1-5 and V is TRBV6-2 or TRBV6-3; D remains unclear. CDR3 size: 17 residues. V dropped 1 base and J dropped 0 bases, with 13 bases sitting between them. CDR1 is MNHEY, CDR2 SVGEGT, per germline. CDR3 bases: TGTGCCAGCAGTTACTTCGCTTTGGCCAGTAGCAATCAGCCCCAGCATTTT. It yields the protein CASSYFALASSNQPQHF.

CDR3 nucleotide sequence: TGTGCCAGCAGTTTTGATCGGGGGATCTACACCTTC. Protein: CASSFDRGIYTF. The chain employs TRBV6-5 and TRBJ1-2; the D gene is possibly TRBD1 (5 bases). This CDR3 is built from 12 residues. Trimming stripped 4 bases from V and 10 bases from J, with 13 bases between. Germline assignment: CDR1 MNHEY and CDR2 SVGAGI.

This chain links TRBV20-1 with TRBJ2-2; maybe TRBD1 (6 bases). The CDR3 spans 14 residues. The germline CDR1 and CDR2 sequences are DFQATT and SNEGSKA (reference sequence). Trimming stripped 7 bases from V and 0 bases from J, with 12 bases between. CDR3 protein: CSGVGQTNTGELFF. Here the CDR3 DNA reads TGCAGTGGGGTGGGACAAACGAACACCGGGGAGCTGTTTTTT.

This clonotype was observed a few times. The J gene is TRBJ2-7, the V gene TRBV7-9; 12 bases match TRBD2. The CDR3 covers 17 residues. In germline, CDR1 is SEHNR, CDR2 FQNEAQ (reference sequence). The V segment lost 3 bases and the J segment 0 bases; nucleotides outside the gene matches: 6. The chain's CDR3 is CASSFGTSGHSSYEQYF. The CDR3 nucleotides are TGTGCCAGCAGCTTTGGGACTAGCGGGCATAGCTCCTACGAGCAGTACTTC. The full variable domain, rest sourced from reference TRBV7-9 and TRBJ2-7, is DTGVSQNPRHKITKRGQNVTFRCDPISEHNRLYWYRQTLGQGPEFLTYFQNEAQLEKSRLLSDRFSAERPKGSFSTLEIQRTEQGDSAMYLCASSFGTSGHSSYEQYFGPGTRLTVT.

The chain is built from TRBV7-9 and TRBJ1-2, with 7 bases identical to TRBD1. Per germline, CDR1 SEHNR and CDR2 FQNEAQ (reference sequence). CDR3 size: 13 residues. Trimming cost V 5 bases and J 7 bases; bases outside gene matches: 7. The CDR3, as DNA: TGTGCCAGCAGCGAAGGGGGCTCCTTTGGCTACACCTTC. Residues: CASSEGGSFGYTF.

This chain uses TRBV29-1 with TRBJ2-2; D might be TRBD1 (5 bases). Trimming removed 4 bases from V and 3 bases from J, with 12 bases in between. This CDR3 spans 14 amino acids. Germline lookup yields CDR1 SQVTM and CDR2 ANQGSEA. The chain's CDR3 is CSVVGRVDTGELFF. CDR3 bases: TGCAGCGTTGTCGGCAGGGTTGACACCGGGGAGCTGTTTTTT.

J is TRBJ2-3 and V is TRBV5-1, with a tentative D call TRBD1 (5 bases). Germline CDR1 is SGHRS and CDR2 is YFSETQ. V gave up 4 bases and J gave up 4 bases, with 13 bases separating them. The CDR3 totals 14 residues. CDR3 in DNA: TGCGCCAGCAGCCAGGGTGGTGGGGCAGATACGCAGTATTTT. It encodes CASSQGGGADTQYF.

The chain combines TRBV30 with TRBJ2-1, with 14 bases fitting TRBD2. V shed 0 bases and J 9 bases; nucleotides not matched to a gene: 7. The CDR3 is 16 amino acids. The V gene's germline CDR1 is GTSNPN and CDR2 SVGIG (reference sequence). CDR3 in DNA: TGTGCCTGGAGTGTACGACTAGCGGGAGGGAAAGTTGAGCAGTTCTTC. Encoded protein: CAWSVRLAGGKVEQFF.

This clonotype is a singleton in its sample. This chain uses TRBV7-9 with TRBJ2-1; 8 positions agree with TRBD1. CDR1 and CDR2 from the germline V gene are SEHNR and FQNEAQ (reference sequence). The CDR3 sequence is 14 residues long. Germline trimming cut 3 bases from V and 8 bases from J; bases unmatched to any gene: 6. CDR3 residues: CASSLLPQGDEQFF. CDR3 nucleotides: TGTGCCAGCAGCTTGCTTCCACAGGGGGATGAGCAGTTCTTC.

The chain combines TRBV27 with TRBJ1-2; TRBD1 agrees at 7 bases. Germline V gene data show CDR1 as MNHEY and CDR2 as SMNVEV (reference sequence). This CDR3 has 14 amino acids. The ends lost 6 bases at V and 4 bases at J; junction bases unmatched: 8. The CDR3 DNA sequence: TGTGCCAGCAGGGGGGGACAGCCTATCTATGGCTACACCTTC. Translated, it gives CASRGGQPIYGYTF.

The chain combines TRBV27 with TRBJ2-6; TRBD1 might be the D (5 bases). The germline gives CDR1 MNHEY, CDR2 SMNVEV (reference sequence). The CDR3 is 16 residues long. Trimming stripped 8 bases from V and 1 base from J, with 15 bases between. The CDR3 here is CASGHRPPSGANVLTF. CDR3 DNA: TGTGCCAGCGGACACCGTCCCCCGTCTGGGGCCAACGTCCTGACTTTC.

The J gene is TRBJ2-2, the V gene TRBV12-3 or TRBV12-4; the match to TRBD2 covers 10 bases. V lost 1 base and J lost 6; bases outside the gene matches: 5. The CDR3 spans 16 residues. The CDR3 is CASSLVPSGGPGELFF. The CDR3 DNA is TGTGCCAGCAGTTTAGTCCCTAGCGGGGGTCCCGGGGAGCTGTTTTTT.

This chain links TRBV2 with TRBJ1-6; 7 nucleotides line up with TRBD1. This CDR3 is built from 12 residues. Germline CDR1 and CDR2: SNHLY and FYNNEI. The J segment lost 15 bases and the V segment lost 6 bases, leaving 8 bases of the junction unmatched. Here the CDR3 reads CASRGTAWNLHF. The CDR3 DNA follows: TGTGCCAGCAGAGGGACAGCCTGGAACCTCCACTTT. Complete variable domain (other parts from reference TRBV2 and TRBJ1-6): EPEVTQTPSHQVTQMGQEVILRCVPISNHLYFYWYRQILGQKVEFLVSFYNNEISEKSEIFDDQFSVERPDGSNFTLKIRSTKLEDSAMYFCASRGTAWNLHFGNGTRLTVT.

The J gene is TRBJ2-5, the V gene TRBV29-1, with D tentatively TRBD1 or TRBD2 (5 bases each). V was pared by 7 bases and J by 9 bases, with 24 bases between. Germline CDR1 is SQVTM and CDR2 is ANQGSEA. The CDR3 loop spans 14 amino acids. DNA of the CDR3: TGCAGCGCCAAGACCGGGACCATCCGAGATTCCCAGTACTTC. Its translation: CSAKTGTIRDSQYF.

This sequence joins TRBV5-1 and TRBJ2-6; 7 nucleotides align to TRBD1. The J segment lost 2 bases and the V segment lost 2 bases, leaving 7 bases of the junction unmatched. This CDR3 region has 17 residues. Germline CDR1 is SGHRS and CDR2 is YFSETQ. As DNA, the CDR3 is TGCGCCAGCAGCTTCACCCAGGGGGATGCTGGGGCCAACGTCCTGACTTTC. Protein: CASSFTQGDAGANVLTF. The full variable domain, with the rest looked up from reference TRBV5-1 and TRBJ2-6, is KAGVTQTPRYLIKTRGQQVTLSCSPISGHRSVSWYQQTPGQGLQFLFEYFSETQRNKGNFPGRFSGRQFSNSRSEMNVSTLELGDSALYLCASSFTQGDAGANVLTFGAGSRLTVL.

The rearrangement joins TRBV7-2 to TRBJ2-2; TRBD1 agrees at 8 bases. Germline loops: CDR1 SGHTA, CDR2 FQGNSA. V shed 4 bases, J shed 4 bases, and the junction held 2 bases outside the gene matches. The CDR3 runs to 14 residues. The CDR3 is CASSSDRVTGELFF. The CDR3 DNA is TGTGCCAGCAGCTCGGACAGGGTCACCGGGGAGCTGTTTTTT.

The chain combines TRBV12-3 or TRBV12-4 with TRBJ2-3; 9 bases agree with TRBD1. V shed 8 bases, J shed 4 bases, and the junction held 10 bases outside the gene matches. This CDR3 region has 15 residues. Here the CDR3 DNA reads TGTGCCAGCCTCTCCGGGACAGGGAGTTCAGATACGCAGTATTTT. Protein sequence: CASLSGTGSSDTQYF.

The chain employs TRBV12-3 or TRBV12-4 and TRBJ2-1; D is ambiguous. This CDR3 region has 16 residues. V lost 6 bases and J 4 bases, leaving 19 bases between the germline ends. The CDR3 region is CASSPLNPLSYNEQFF. The CDR3 nucleotides read TGTGCCAGCAGCCCCCTTAACCCCCTCTCGTACAATGAGCAGTTCTTC.

The chain uses TRBV20-1 and TRBJ1-2, with 7 bases fitting TRBD1. The CDR3 consists of 13 residues. The J segment lost 4 bases and the V segment lost 5 bases, leaving 7 bases of the junction unmatched. The germline V gene encodes CDR1 DFQATT and CDR2 SNEGSKA (reference sequence). CDR3 in amino acids: CSALTGVLYGYTF. Here the CDR3 DNA reads TGCAGTGCTTTAACAGGGGTACTCTATGGCTACACCTTC.

This chain uses TRBV7-3 with TRBJ1-5; D not resolved. In germline, CDR1 is SGHTA, CDR2 FQGTGA. The CDR3 contains 13 residues. Trimming stripped 6 bases from V and 0 bases from J, with 6 bases between. The CDR3 DNA reads TGTGCCAGCAGTTGGAGTAGCAATCAGCCCCAGCATTTT. Translated, it gives CASSWSSNQPQHF.